The 23 T cell receptor beta chains below all came from one sample that was sequenced in a study of OX40 agonist ivuxolimab in advanced cancers. Repertoires were generated with immunoSEQ multiplex PCR, while TCRdb's copy carries only in-frame clones and drops some. The table has about 62,000 clones, around four fifths seen once. Sequencing used CD4+ or CD8+ T cells sorted from blood, obtained in a trial of the OX40 agonist ivuxolimab. The receptors here all came from an adult with an advanced solid tumor such as melanoma, head and neck, liver or kidney cancer.

The chain's CDR3 is CASSQGEGGPDEQYF. The DNA for the CDR3 is TGCGCCAGCAGCCAAGGGGAGGGAGGGCCAGACGAGCAGTACTTC. V is TRBV4-3 and J is TRBJ2-7; TRBD2 agrees at 7 bases. With V trimmed by 1 base and J by 5 bases, 8 bases remained unmatched. The CDR3 length is 15 residues. CDR1 and CDR2 (germline): LGHNA, YSLEER.

This chain connects TRBV5-4 to TRBJ2-1; 7 bases match TRBD1. CDR1 SGHNT and CDR2 YYREEE come from the germline V gene (reference sequence). With 0 bases clipped from V and 12 bases from J, the junction kept 12 bases outside the gene matches. The CDR3 covers 15 residues. DNA for the CDR3: TGTGCCAGCAGCTTGGAAGGGATTAACAGGGGCCGGCAGTTCTTC. It encodes CASSLEGINRGRQFF.

The genes are TRBV7-9 and TRBJ2-1, with D uncertain. The germline gives CDR1 SEHNR, CDR2 FQNEAQ (reference sequence). This CDR3 has 16 amino acids. V dropped 5 bases and J dropped 4 bases, with 18 bases sitting between them. The CDR3 nucleotides read TGTGCCAGCAGCCCCAGGTCCCACTTTGATTACAATGAGCAGTTCTTC. Protein: CASSPRSHFDYNEQFF.

The V gene is TRBV11-3, the J gene TRBJ2-7; D possibly uses TRBD1 or TRBD2 (7 bases each). V lost 5 bases and J 4 bases, leaving 15 bases between the germline ends. Per the germline V gene, CDR1 is SGHNT and CDR2 is YENEEA. The CDR3 runs to 14 residues. Here the CDR3 reads CASSPTRGGYEQYF. CDR3 in DNA: TGTGCCAGCAGCCCTACCAGGGGGGGTTACGAGCAGTACTTC.

The J gene is TRBJ1-1, the V gene TRBV4-2; no clear D gene. The CDR3 is made up of 14 amino acids. Germline lookup yields CDR1 LGHNA and CDR2 YNFKEQ. V was clipped by 2 bases and J by 1 base, with 8 bases between them. DNA of the CDR3: TGTGCCAGCAGCCAATCTCGCAAGAACACTGAAGCTTTCTTT. It specifies CASSQSRKNTEAFF.

The rearrangement links TRBV27 to TRBJ2-2; 9 positions match TRBD2. CDR1 and CDR2 from the germline V gene are MNHEY and SMNVEV (reference sequence). Trimming removed 4 bases from V and 2 bases from J; junction bases left unmatched: 5. The CDR3 contains 16 residues. The CDR3 region has the DNA TGTGCCAGCAGTTCAGGACTAGCGCCCAACACCGGGGAGCTGTTTTTT. Encoded protein: CASSSGLAPNTGELFF.

The rearrangement uses TRBV9 and TRBJ2-3; 10 nucleotides line up with TRBD2. The V and J ends lost 4 bases and 2 bases, in that order; junction bases with no gene match: 4. Germline assignment: CDR1 SGDLS and CDR2 YYNGEE. The length of the CDR3 is 15 residues. This chain's CDR3 is CASSPSGRATDTQYF. CDR3 bases: TGTGCCAGCAGCCCGAGCGGGAGGGCCACAGATACGCAGTATTTT. Full variable domain (remainder filled in from reference TRBV9 and TRBJ2-3): DSGVTQTPKHLITATGQRVTLRCSPRSGDLSVYWYQQSLDQGLQFLIQYYNGEERAKGNILERFSAQQFPDLHSELNLSSLELGDSALYFCASSPSGRATDTQYFGPGTRLTVL.

This rearrangement joins TRBV6-5 to TRBJ2-7, with a weak D call TRBD1 (6 bases). The germline CDR1 and CDR2 sequences are MNHEY and SVGAGI. V lost 4 bases and J lost 4, with 14 bases in between. This CDR3 contains 14 residues. The CDR3 bases are TGTGCCAGCAGTTCCGCCGACAGGTCATACGAGCAGTACTTC. Translation: CASSSADRSYEQYF.

J is TRBJ1-2 and V is TRBV19, with 10 bases identical to TRBD1. Per germline, CDR1 LNHDA and CDR2 SQIVND (reference sequence). The CDR3 runs to 15 residues. With 9 bases clipped from V and 4 bases from J, the junction kept 11 bases outside the gene matches. CDR3 DNA sequence: TGTGCCAGCTCAGACAGGGGGCGGGCAGGCTATGGCTACACCTTC. It specifies CASSDRGRAGYGYTF.

The chain has TRBV7-9 and TRBJ2-3; D uncertain. Per germline, CDR1 SEHNR and CDR2 FQNEAQ (reference sequence). Trimming removed 3 bases at V and 1 base at J, with 17 bases between. The length of the CDR3 is 17 residues. The DNA of the CDR3 is TGTGCCAGCAGCTTCCGGATTTGGCTAGAGGGCACAGATACGCAGTATTTT. As protein: CASSFRIWLEGTDTQYF. The whole variable domain, filled in from reference TRBV7-9 and TRBJ2-3, reads DTGVSQNPRHKITKRGQNVTFRCDPISEHNRLYWYRQTLGQGPEFLTYFQNEAQLEKSRLLSDRFSAERPKGSFSTLEIQRTEQGDSAMYLCASSFRIWLEGTDTQYFGPGTRLTVL.

The genes are TRBV28 and TRBJ1-6; no clear D. CDR3 length: 13 amino acids. Trimming took 6 bases from V and 7 from J, leaving 10 bases between them. CDR1 and CDR2 from the germline V gene are MDHEN and SYDVKM. The CDR3 sequence is CASRPEANSPLHF. Here the CDR3 DNA reads TGTGCCAGCAGGCCGGAGGCCAATTCACCCCTCCACTTT. Combining the CDR3 with reference TRBV28 and TRBJ1-6 gives the whole variable domain DVKVTQSSRYLVKRTGEKVFLECVQDMDHENMFWYRQDPGLGLRLIYFSYDVKMKEKGDIPEGYSVSREKKERFSLILESASTNQTSMYLCASRPEANSPLHFGNGTRLTVT.

The chain links TRBV9 to TRBJ2-7, with D maybe TRBD2 (8 bases). Trimming removed 3 bases from V and 5 bases from J, with 24 bases in between. Germline loops: CDR1 SGDLS, CDR2 YYNGEE. There are 17 residues in the CDR3. The CDR3 DNA follows: TGTGCCAGCAGCGCGGGAGGGGGAGGGGGCGCCTGGGACGAGCAGTACTTC. This translates into CASSAGGGGGAWDEQYF.

The chain is built from TRBV5-1 and TRBJ2-3; TRBD1 agrees at 7 bases. V was clipped by 3 bases and J by 4 bases; unmatched bases: 5. The CDR3 extends over 14 amino acids. The germline CDR1 and CDR2 sequences are SGHRS and YFSETQ. The chain's CDR3 is CASSWTTGADTQYF. The CDR3 region has the DNA TGCGCCAGCAGCTGGACCACAGGGGCAGATACGCAGTATTTT.

This clone was observed once. The rearrangement links TRBV9 to TRBJ2-2; 7 bases align to TRBD2. Germline lookup yields CDR1 SGDLS and CDR2 YYNGEE. V gave up 3 bases and J gave up 5 bases; unmatched junction bases: 10. The CDR3 loop spans 16 amino acids. Here the CDR3 DNA reads TGTGCCAGCAGCGCCTGGGAGGGCCTAGAGACCGGGGAGCTGTTTTTT. Its protein product is CASSAWEGLETGELFF.

The chain carries TRBV2 and TRBJ1-6; tentatively, D is TRBD1 (5 bases). The CDR3 has 12 amino acids. V was clipped by 11 bases and J by 11 bases, with 16 bases between them. In germline, CDR1 is SNHLY, CDR2 FYNNEI. CDR3 sequence (DNA): TGTGCCGTTCAGGGTTTGAGGACACCCCTCCACTTT. Translation gives CAVQGLRTPLHF.

V is TRBV7-2 and J is TRBJ2-7; no clear D. CDR1 and CDR2 (germline): SGHTA, FQGNSA. The V end was cut by 4 bases, the J end by 1 base, with 11 bases between. The CDR3 extends over 14 amino acids. As DNA, the CDR3 is TGTGCCAGCAGCTCTGCGGACGGATCCTACGAGCAGTACTTC. It codes for CASSSADGSYEQYF.

The chain employs TRBV5-1 and TRBJ1-3; D ambiguous. CDR1 and CDR2 from the germline V gene are SGHRS and YFSETQ. The CDR3 totals 16 residues. Trimming removed 0 bases at V and 0 bases at J, with 10 bases between. The CDR3 region is CASSLGRGSSGNTIYF. CDR3 coding DNA: TGCGCCAGCAGCTTGGGTCGAGGGAGCTCTGGAAACACCATATATTTT.

This clone was seen a single time. V gene TRBV28 combines with J gene TRBJ2-7; TRBD1 is a possible D gene (5 bases). V was trimmed by 7 bases and J by 5 bases, leaving 9 bases between them. In germline, CDR1 is MDHEN, CDR2 SYDVKM. The CDR3 loop spans 11 amino acids. In DNA form, the CDR3 reads TGTGCCAGCATAAGGGGCCACGAGCAGTACTTC. Residues: CASIRGHEQYF.

This chain links TRBV5-5 with TRBJ2-7; 8 nucleotides line up with TRBD1. The CDR3 has 15 residues. V shed 0 bases, J shed 4 bases, and the junction held 6 bases outside the gene matches. Germline CDR1 reads SGHKS; CDR2 reads YYEKEE (reference sequence). The CDR3 DNA follows: TGTGCCAGCAGCTTGGCAGCAGGGGGCGGTTACGAGCAGTACTTC. Translation gives CASSLAAGGGYEQYF.

The V call is TRBV30, the J call TRBJ2-1; 7 bases line up with TRBD2. Germline V CDR1 and CDR2: GTSNPN, SVGIG (reference sequence). The junction had 5 bases not matched to a gene; V was cut back by 0 bases and J by 3 bases. There are 15 residues in the CDR3. The CDR3 region is CAWSVGREFYNEQFF. The CDR3 region has the DNA TGTGCCTGGAGTGTAGGGCGGGAGTTCTACAATGAGCAGTTCTTC.

This rearrangement joins TRBV5-6 to TRBJ2-7; a possible D gene is TRBD1 (6 bases). The CDR3 covers 14 residues. The germline CDR1 and CDR2 sequences are SGHDT and YYEEEE. V lost 0 bases and J lost 4, with 11 bases in between. The CDR3 loop reads CASSLGQGIYEQYF. The CDR3 nucleotides read TGTGCCAGCAGCTTGGGCCAGGGGATTTACGAGCAGTACTTC.

Regarding this clone: One end of the junction varies from germline; a read error may be responsible. The V gene is TRBV5-1, the J gene TRBJ2-3, with D hard to call. The CDR3 has 13 residues. From germline, CDR1 is SGHRS and CDR2 YFSETQ. The CDR3 here is CTSSSHHTDTQYF. CDR3 coding DNA: TGCACCAGCAGCTCGCACCACACAGATACGCAGTATTTT.

This clone has a handful of counts. The chain couples TRBV18 to TRBJ1-5; D remains ambiguous. The CDR3 sequence is 13 residues long. With 6 bases removed from V and 4 bases from J, the gap between germline ends came to 10 bases. Germline V lookup: CDR1 KGHSH, CDR2 LQKENI. The CDR3, as DNA: TGTGCCAGCTCCGGTCAGCTAAATCAGCCCCAGCATTTT. Translation gives CASSGQLNQPQHF.